Below are 13 T cell receptor beta chains sequenced from a single sample in a study of immune evolution from preneoplasia to lung adenocarcinoma. The method was immunoSEQ multiplex PCR; TCRdb's version includes in-frame clones alone and lacks a portion of them. This table holds thousands of clones, 60% to 80% found once. Material: FFPE adjacent normal lung tissue. Receptor source: a person in their 70s with lung adenocarcinoma.

The chain combines TRBV15 with TRBJ1-5; D remains unclear. The CDR3 runs to 12 residues. V gave up 5 bases and J gave up 7 bases, with 9 bases separating them. The germline V gene encodes CDR1 LNHNV and CDR2 YYDKDF (reference sequence). CDR3 in amino acids: CATSRERQPQHF. The CDR3 coding sequence is TGTGCCACCAGCCGGGAGAGGCAGCCCCAGCATTTT.

The J gene is TRBJ1-2, the V gene TRBV5-1; possibly TRBD1 for D (5 bases). The CDR3 runs to 14 residues. CDR1 is SGHRS, CDR2 YFSETQ, per germline. Trimming pared 3 bases from V and 3 bases from J, leaving 12 bases between. CDR3 in amino acids: CASSSGEGYYGYTF. CDR3 nucleotides: TGCGCCAGCAGCTCGGGGGAGGGGTACTATGGCTACACCTTC. The complete variable domain, with remaining parts taken from reference TRBV5-1 and TRBJ1-2, reads KAGVTQTPRYLIKTRGQQVTLSCSPISGHRSVSWYQQTPGQGLQFLFEYFSETQRNKGNFPGRFSGRQFSNSRSEMNVSTLELGDSALYLCASSSGEGYYGYTFGSGTRLTVV.

The chain links TRBV4-1 to TRBJ1-5, with unresolved D. The V and J ends lost 0 bases and 5 bases respectively, with 5 bases between them. This CDR3 region has 13 residues. Germline CDR1 reads MGHRA; CDR2 reads YSYEKL. The CDR3: CASSQDYYQPQHF. In DNA, the CDR3 is TGCGCCAGCAGCCAAGATTATTATCAGCCCCAGCATTTT.

The rearrangement links TRBV11-2 to TRBJ1-6, with D uncertain. Per the germline V gene, CDR1 is SGHAT and CDR2 is FQNNGV. V lost 1 base, J lost 7 bases, and 5 bases lay in between. The CDR3 sequence is 13 residues long. The CDR3 protein is CASSLATNSPLHF. As DNA, the CDR3 is TGTGCCAGCAGCTTAGCCACAAATTCACCCCTCCACTTT.

The CDR3 coding sequence is TGTGCCTGGAGTCCTGGACCGGGTACGGAGCAGTACTTC. As protein: CAWSPGPGTEQYF. The V call is TRBV30, the J call TRBJ2-7; no clear D. Germline values: CDR1 GTSNPN, CDR2 SVGIG (reference sequence). V was trimmed by 2 bases and J by 7 bases, leaving 15 bases between them. The CDR3 runs 13 residues.

J is TRBJ1-5 and V is TRBV4-1; the D gene is possibly TRBD1 (5 bases). Trimming took 0 bases from V and 5 from J, leaving 14 bases between them. This CDR3 comprises 16 residues. From germline, CDR1 is MGHRA and CDR2 YSYEKL. The CDR3 DNA sequence: TGCGCCAGCAGCCAAGATCCAGGGCTTATGTATCAGCCCCAGCATTTT. Protein: CASSQDPGLMYQPQHF.

The table lists this clone with a few counts. The chain has TRBV7-9 and TRBJ2-7, with 9 bases identical to TRBD1. V shed 3 bases, J shed 0 bases, and the junction held 0 bases outside the gene matches. Germline assignment: CDR1 SEHNR and CDR2 FQNEAQ (reference sequence). This CDR3 contains 14 residues. The CDR3: CASSLTGGSYEQYF. For the CDR3, the DNA is TGTGCCAGCAGCTTGACAGGGGGCTCCTACGAGCAGTACTTC.

The V gene is TRBV28, the J gene TRBJ1-1; no clear D. V gave up 8 bases and J gave up 8 bases, with 18 bases separating them. The CDR3 covers 13 residues. Germline CDR1 MDHEN, CDR2 SYDVKM. CDR3 amino acids: CASSIPPSEEAFF. The CDR3 DNA is TGTGCCAGCTCGATCCCACCATCCGAGGAAGCTTTCTTT.

The gene calls are TRBV5-8 and TRBJ1-2; D perhaps matches TRBD1 (6 bases). This CDR3 region has 15 residues. V was trimmed by 0 bases and J by 8 bases, leaving 17 bases between them. Germline V gene sequence: CDR1 SGHTS, CDR2 YDEGEE. This CDR3 is CASSLEGRGAQGYTF. CDR3 sequence (DNA): TGTGCCAGCAGCTTGGAGGGTCGGGGGGCCCAAGGCTACACCTTC. Based on the CDR3 plus reference TRBV5-8 and TRBJ1-2, the full variable domain is EAGVTQSPTHLIKTRGQQATLRCSPISGHTSVYWYQQALGLGLQFLLWYDEGEERNRGNFPPRFSGRQFPNYSSELNVNALELEDSALYLCASSLEGRGAQGYTFGSGTRLTVV.

The chain links TRBV11-2 to TRBJ2-7; D is possibly TRBD1 (6 bases). The CDR3 has 13 residues. The germline V and J ends were trimmed by 2 bases and 7 bases, with 12 bases remaining between them. Germline V gene data show CDR1 as SGHAT and CDR2 as FQNNGV. The CDR3 protein is CASSLQGWGEQYF. For the CDR3, the DNA is TGTGCCAGCAGCTTACAGGGGTGGGGGGAGCAGTACTTC.

The chain joins TRBV19 to TRBJ2-6, with 9 bases fitting TRBD1. The V gene end was trimmed by 6 bases and the J gene end by 1 base; junction bases not matched to a gene: 4. CDR3 size: 16 residues. Germline CDR1 and CDR2: LNHDA and SQIVND (reference sequence). CDR3 DNA sequence: TGTGCCAGTAGGGGACAGGGTGTGTCTGGGGCCAACGTCCTGACTTTC. It codes for CASRGQGVSGANVLTF.

This chain links TRBV7-2 with TRBJ1-4; D not certain. Germline values: CDR1 SGHTA, CDR2 FQGNSA. The CDR3 totals 13 residues. V shed 8 bases and J shed 4 bases, with 11 bases lying between them. The CDR3 nucleotides read TGTGCCAGCGGTGGACTGAGTAATGAAAAACTGTTTTTT. Its translation is CASGGLSNEKLFF. Variable domain in full (rest from reference TRBV7-2 and TRBJ1-4): GAGVSQSPSNKVTEKGKDVELRCDPISGHTALYWYRQSLGQGLEFLIYFQGNSAPDKSGLPSDRFSAERTGGSVSTLTIQRTQQEDSAVYLCASGGLSNEKLFFGSGTQLSVL.

The DNA for the CDR3 is TGCGCCAGCAGCCAAACAGGGTTACAAGAGACCCAGTACTTC. Translated, it gives CASSQTGLQETQYF. The chain couples TRBV4-1 to TRBJ2-5; TRBD1 is a possible D gene (6 bases). Germline V lookup: CDR1 MGHRA, CDR2 YSYEKL. Trimming cost V 2 bases and J 2 bases, with 9 bases left between them. The CDR3 sequence is 14 residues long.